This TCR beta chain was sequenced during a study of blood T cell repertoires in COVID-19. Participant-given clinical history determined each cohort assignment. Produced via immunoSEQ multiplex PCR; TCRdb's table is partial and in-frame only. The sample carries 110,000 to 150,000 clones, 86% recorded once. V lost 5 bases to trimming and J lost 2 bases; unmatched junction nucleotides: 2. Germline loops: CDR1 MDHEN, CDR2 SYDVKM. This CDR3 has 14 residues. The rearrangement joins TRBV28 to TRBJ2-5, with TRBD2 identical over 10 bases. The sequencing sample was made of PBMCs or T cells enriched from blood (not recorded which). The TCR originated in a man aged 50-60 years who had recovered from COVID-19. The CDR3 region has the DNA TGTGCCAGCAGTCTAGCGGGAGCGCAAGAGACCCAGTACTTC. Its protein product is CASSLAGAQETQYF.